This T cell receptor beta chain was profiled in a study of T-cell reconstitution after alpha-beta-depleted transplantation in children. General study findings and limits: Several hundred expanded graft clones reportedly gave rise to the alpha-beta T cells present about two months after transplant. T-cell counts and diversity at one year post-transplant came mainly from newly produced T cells.

About this clonotype itself: Its antigen is unidentified.

Trimming cost V 2 bases and J 5 bases, with 11 bases left between them. Germline V gene lookup returns CDR1 SGHRS and CDR2 YFSETQ. The CDR3 runs to 13 residues. Unique molecular identifiers were used to barcode this TCRbeta library. Via MiXCR, TCRdb re-called the PCR reads, giving one row per CDR3 protein. This sample has roughly 400,000 distinct CDR3 sequences, with 43% found just once. J is TRBJ2-7 and V is TRBV5-1, with a weak D call TRBD1 (6 bases). This clonotype was sampled from a girl aged 2-10 years with aplastic anemia, due to receive a stem cell transplant. The sample consisted of PBMCs, taken before TCRalphabeta/CD19-depleted stem cell transplant. CDR3 bases: TGCGCCAGCAGCTTTTGGGGGCCAGACGAGCAGTACTTC. Translating it yields CASSFWGPDEQYF.